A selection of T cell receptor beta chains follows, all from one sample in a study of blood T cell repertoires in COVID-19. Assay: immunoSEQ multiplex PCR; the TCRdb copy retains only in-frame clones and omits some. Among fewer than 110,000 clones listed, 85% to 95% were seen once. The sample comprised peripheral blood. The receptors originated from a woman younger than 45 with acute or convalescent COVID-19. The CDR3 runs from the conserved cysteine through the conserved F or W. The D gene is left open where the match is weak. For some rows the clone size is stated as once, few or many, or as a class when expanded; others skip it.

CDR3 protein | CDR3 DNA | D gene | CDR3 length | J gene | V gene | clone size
CAWNPVRGTEAFF | TGTGCCTGGAACCCAGTGCGGGGCACTGAAGCTTTCTTT | - | 13 | TRBJ1-1 | TRBV30 | -
CASSEARTGSQETQYF | TGTGCCAGCAGTGAAGCTAGGACAGGCTCTCAAGAGACCCAGTACTTC | TRBD1 | 16 | TRBJ2-5 | TRBV2 | -
CASSLRGTGNTIYF | TGTGCCAGCAGTTTGCGAGGGACTGGAAACACCATATATTTT | - | 14 | TRBJ1-3 | TRBV27 | -
CASSLYRDRVGDEKLFF | TGTGCCAGCAGCTTATACCGGGACAGGGTCGGGGATGAAAAACTGTTTTTT | TRBD1 | 17 | TRBJ1-4 | TRBV7-6 | -
CASSLASFQPQHF | TGTGCCAGCAGCTTAGCCAGTTTTCAGCCCCAGCATTTT | - | 13 | TRBJ1-5 | TRBV11-2 | -
CASSAGGQGASYTF | TGTGCCAGCAGCGCCGGGGGACAGGGGGCGAGCTACACCTTC | TRBD1 | 14 | TRBJ1-2 | TRBV7-2 | -
CASSEGTVGDEQYF | TGTGCCAGCTCGGAGGGGACAGTGGGAGACGAGCAGTACTTC | - | 14 | TRBJ2-7 | TRBV18 | -
CASSPPGTAYEQYF | TGTGCCAGCAGCCCTCCCGGGACAGCGTACGAGCAGTACTTC | TRBD1 | 14 | TRBJ2-7 | TRBV4-2 | -
CASSEEGTRRATGELFF | TGCGCCAGCAGTGAGGAGGGGACTAGGCGGGCGACCGGGGAGCTGTTTTTT | TRBD2 | 17 | TRBJ2-2 | TRBV10-1 | few
CASSVAGSTGNTIYF | TGTGCCAGCAGCGTAGCGGGTTCAACTGGAAACACCATATATTTT | - | 15 | TRBJ1-3 | TRBV9 | once
CASSLALNTEAFF | TGCGCCAGCAGCTTGGCCTTGAACACTGAAGCTTTCTTT | - | 13 | TRBJ1-1 | TRBV5-1 | -
CASSNGLGREQYF | TGTGCCAGCAGCAACGGTTTGGGCCGCGAGCAGTACTTC | - | 13 | TRBJ2-7 | TRBV7-9 | -
CASIGRAVFYGYTF | TGTGCCAGCATAGGGAGGGCGGTGTTCTATGGCTACACCTTC | - | 14 | TRBJ1-2 | TRBV2 | -
CASSFQGVLYGYTF | TGTGCCAGCAGCTTTCAGGGGGTTCTTTATGGCTACACCTTC | TRBD1 | 14 | TRBJ1-2 | TRBV7-2 | -
CASSIPRDNYNEQFF | TGTGCCAGCAGTATTCCCCGGGACAATTACAATGAGCAGTTCTTC | - | 15 | TRBJ2-1 | TRBV28 | once
CASSLAFGGTEAFF | TGTGCCAGCAGCTTGGCGTTCGGGGGTACTGAAGCTTTCTTT | - | 14 | TRBJ1-1 | TRBV5-6 | -
CASLKSSGRGSYNEQFF | TGCGCCAGCTTAAAATCTAGCGGGAGGGGGTCCTACAATGAGCAGTTCTTC | TRBD2 | 17 | TRBJ2-1 | TRBV5-1 | -
CASSYFQGWNTEAFF | TGTGCCAGCAGTTACTTCCAGGGTTGGAACACTGAAGCTTTCTTT | - | 15 | TRBJ1-1 | TRBV6-2/TRBV6-3 | -
CASSQADRVNTGYTF | TGTGCCAGCAGCCAAGCGGACAGGGTCAACACAGGCTACACCTTC | TRBD1 | 15 | TRBJ1-2 | TRBV3-1/TRBV3-2 | -
CASSGTDEYNEQFF | TGTGCCAGCAGCGGGACAGATGAATACAATGAGCAGTTCTTC | - | 14 | TRBJ2-1 | TRBV9 | -
CASSWLTGLEQYF | TGCGCCAGCAGCTGGCTGACAGGGCTGGAGCAGTACTTC | TRBD1 | 13 | TRBJ2-7 | TRBV5-1 | -
CASSYSRDSYEQYF | TGTGCCAGCAGTTACTCCCGGGACAGTTACGAGCAGTACTTC | TRBD1 | 14 | TRBJ2-7 | TRBV6-5 | -
CASSQVGVTEGYGYTF | TGCGCCAGCAGCCAAGTGGGGGTTACGGAGGGCTATGGCTACACCTTC | - | 16 | TRBJ1-2 | TRBV4-1 | -
CASSRTSGNRNEQFF | TGTGCCAGTAGTAGAACTAGCGGGAACCGCAATGAGCAGTTCTTC | TRBD2 | 15 | TRBJ2-1 | TRBV19 | once
CASSYSTDTTGGELFF | TGTGCCAGCAGTTACTCGACCGACACCACTGGCGGGGAGCTGTTTTTT | - | 16 | TRBJ2-2 | TRBV6-5 | -
CASSPADRDNQPQHF | TGTGCCAGCAGCCCCGCCGACAGAGACAATCAGCCCCAGCATTTT | - | 15 | TRBJ1-5 | TRBV28 | -
CASSIPGDYGYTF | TGTGCCAGCAGTATCCCAGGGGACTATGGCTACACCTTC | - | 13 | TRBJ1-2 | TRBV25-1 | once
CASSWRRESYEQYF | TGTGCCAGCTCTTGGAGGCGGGAGAGCTACGAGCAGTACTTC | TRBD2 | 14 | TRBJ2-7 | TRBV6-5 | once
CASSPQGGGNQPQHF | TGTGCCAGCTCACCACAGGGAGGTGGCAATCAGCCCCAGCATTTT | - | 15 | TRBJ1-5 | TRBV18 | -
CASSPSGVWVDTEAFF | TGTGCCAGCAGTCCGTCGGGGGTATGGGTCGATACTGAAGCTTTCTTT | - | 16 | TRBJ1-1 | TRBV28 | -
CASSKGRGEVNQPQHF | TGTGCCAGCAGCAAAGGCAGGGGAGAGGTCAATCAGCCCCAGCATTTT | - | 16 | TRBJ1-5 | TRBV21-1 | -
CASSLGLYSGGALSNEQFF | TGTGCCAGCAGCTTAGGTCTTTATAGCGGGGGGGCCTTATCAAATGAGCAGTTCTTC | TRBD2 | 19 | TRBJ2-1 | TRBV11-2 | -
CASNEGQGFYEQYF | TGTGCCAGCAACGAGGGACAGGGTTTCTACGAGCAGTACTTC | TRBD1 | 14 | TRBJ2-7 | TRBV28 | -
CASSWIGQDYGYTF | TGCGCCAGCAGCTGGATCGGACAGGACTATGGCTACACCTTC | TRBD1 | 14 | TRBJ1-2 | TRBV5-1 | -
CASSLASASGRAPWLVQYF | TGTGCCAGCAGCTTAGCGAGCGCTAGCGGGAGGGCCCCTTGGTTAGTGCAGTACTTC | TRBD2 | 19 | TRBJ2-7 | TRBV7-2 | -
CASRLSGGNNSPLHF | TGTGCAAGTCGCTTATCAGGGGGTAATAATTCACCCCTCCACTTT | - | 15 | TRBJ1-6 | TRBV12-2 | -
CASSAQDNTEAFF | TGCGCCAGCAGTGCGCAGGATAACACTGAAGCTTTCTTT | - | 13 | TRBJ1-1 | TRBV5-1 | -
CASSDGLNTEAFF | TGTGCCAGCAGTGATGGGCTGAACACTGAAGCTTTCTTT | - | 13 | TRBJ1-1 | TRBV27 | -
CASSWQGGTEAFF | TGTGCCAGCAGTTGGCAGGGGGGCACTGAAGCTTTCTTT | TRBD1 | 13 | TRBJ1-1 | TRBV28 | -
CASSLGRGAAEAFF | TGTGCCAGCAGCTTAGGGAGAGGTGCGGCGGAAGCTTTCTTT | - | 14 | TRBJ1-1 | TRBV7-9 | -
CASSELAGGPGELFF | TGTGCCAGCAGTGAACTAGCGGGGGGGCCCGGGGAGCTGTTTTTT | TRBD2 | 15 | TRBJ2-2 | TRBV6-1 | -
CASSARTGVYNSPLHF | TGTGCCAGCAGTGCCAGGACAGGGGTTTATAATTCACCCCTCCACTTT | TRBD1 | 16 | TRBJ1-6 | TRBV6-1 | once
CASSFELVVQETQYF | TGTGCCAGCAGCTTCGAATTAGTCGTCCAAGAGACCCAGTACTTC | - | 15 | TRBJ2-5 | TRBV5-4 | -
CASTKGRADTGELFF | TGTGCCAGCACCAAAGGGAGGGCGGACACCGGGGAGCTGTTTTTT | TRBD2 | 15 | TRBJ2-2 | TRBV11-2 | -
CASSRYTSGIPYEQYF | TGTGCCAGCTCACGATATACTAGCGGAATACCCTACGAGCAGTACTTC | TRBD2 | 16 | TRBJ2-7 | TRBV18 | once
CASRQGLALASYEQYF | TGTGCCAGCAGACAAGGACTAGCCCTAGCATCATACGAGCAGTACTTC | TRBD2 | 16 | TRBJ2-7 | TRBV11-2 | -
CASSFDSSGYTF | TGCGCCAGCAGCTTCGACAGCTCTGGCTACACCTTC | - | 12 | TRBJ1-2 | TRBV5-1 | few